This TCR beta chain was recovered during a study of cytomegalovirus exposure and HLA in healthy donors. Whole-study findings and limits: Later findings reportedly placed an Asian-associated ancestry cluster below the approximately 700-donor mean for N-insertions. Later analysis identified several of the most significant clusters that appeared linked to common viral pathogens. It was only CMV serostatus that was available as immune exposure information. Later genetic work tied a missense DCLRE1C variant to beta-chain V and J trimming.

The CDR3 totals 12 residues. V was trimmed by 7 bases and J by 5 bases, leaving 14 bases between them. From germline, CDR1 is SQVTM and CDR2 ANQGSEA. Details on this clone: The antigen is not known.

The PCR contained 60 Vbeta and 13 Jbeta primers. The data were produced by immunoSEQ multiplex PCR, yet TCRdb's version contains in-frame clones alone and is incomplete. The sample gives over 100,000 clones, approximately 78% of which show up once; 1.5% to 2% is in the top ten. This receptor was identified in a woman between 40 and 55 years old in good health and CMV-seronegative. Sequences were obtained from PBMCs. The V call is TRBV29-1, the J call TRBJ1-2, with TRBD1 as a possible D gene (5 bases). The CDR3 nucleotides read TGCAGCGCCCTGACAGACCTTTATGGCTACACCTTC. Protein sequence: CSALTDLYGYTF.